This T cell receptor (beta chain) originates from a study of T cells in Graves' hyperthyroidism and ophthalmopathy. The CDR3 runs 14 residues. The germline V gene encodes CDR1 PRHDT and CDR2 FYEKMQ (reference sequence). With 1 base removed from V and 9 bases from J, the gap between germline ends came to 13 bases. Amplification of TCR beta CDR3 regions was performed using RNA transcripts as template. Primed by the HTBI set, a first-round RT-PCR was run on the TCR CDR3. TCRdb processed the multiplex PCR reads anew with MiXCR; each CDR3 protein has one entry. The repertoire includes approximately 700,000 distinct CDR3 sequences, about a sixth of them detected once, and around 8% sits in the top ten.

The rearrangement uses TRBV13 and TRBJ2-1, with a tentative D call TRBD2 (5 bases). This TCR derives from a man aged 18 to 30 with Graves' hyperthyroidism. Sequencing input: blood. CDR3 nucleotide sequence: TGTGCCAGCAGCTTAGATGCGCGTGCGGGTGAGCAGTTCTTC. This encodes CASSLDARAGEQFF.